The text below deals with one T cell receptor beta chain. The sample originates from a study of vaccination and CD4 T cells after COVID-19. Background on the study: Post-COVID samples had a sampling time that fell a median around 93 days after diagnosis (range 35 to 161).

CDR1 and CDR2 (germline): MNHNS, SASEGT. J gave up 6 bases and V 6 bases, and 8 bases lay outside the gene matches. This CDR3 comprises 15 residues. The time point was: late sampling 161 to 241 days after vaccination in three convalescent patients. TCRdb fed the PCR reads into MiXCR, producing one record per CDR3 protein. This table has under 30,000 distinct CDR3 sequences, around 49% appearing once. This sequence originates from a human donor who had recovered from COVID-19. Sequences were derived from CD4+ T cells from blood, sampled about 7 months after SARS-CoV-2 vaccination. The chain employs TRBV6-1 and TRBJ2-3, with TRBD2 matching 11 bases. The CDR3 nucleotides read TGTGCCAGCAGGTCTACTAGCGGGAGACCGGATACGCAGTATTTT. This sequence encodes CASRSTSGRPDTQYF.